Sequencing of this TCR beta chain was carried out in a study of cytomegalovirus exposure and HLA in healthy donors. General study findings and limits: Later analysis reportedly placed an Asian-associated ancestry cluster below the approximately 680-donor mean in N-insertions.

The CDR3 sequence is 14 residues long. From germline, CDR1 is MNHEY and CDR2 SVGAGI. V was shortened by 6 bases and J by 8 bases, with 17 bases between the two germline ends. About this clone itself: Its antigen remains unidentified.

Primers: 60 Vbeta forward and 13 Jbeta reverse. Repertoires were generated with immunoSEQ multiplex PCR, while TCRdb's copy carries only in-frame clones and drops some. The sample comprises tens of thousands of clones, approximately 71% of which are singletons, and around 27% rests with the top ten. The source of this sequence is a man aged 50-59 years in good health and CMV-seropositive. The V and J genes are TRBV6-5 and TRBJ1-3, with D perhaps matching TRBD1 (6 bases). Sequences were obtained from PBMCs. CDR3 bases: TGTGCCAGCAGCCGAAAACCGGACAGCTACACCATATATTTT. Protein product: CASSRKPDSYTIYF.